A selection of T cell receptor beta chains follows, all from one sample in a study of T cells in tuberculosis. TCRdb's copy holds only in-frame clones and misses some; the assay was immunoSEQ multiplex PCR. Among roughly 60,000 clones listed, approximately 81% were seen once. Material: CD1b-GMM tetramer-negative cells sorted from PBMCs. Receptor source: an adult woman with latent tuberculosis. The CDR3 runs from the conserved cysteine through the conserved F or W. Fields, in order: clone size, D gene, V gene, J gene, CDR3 DNA, CDR3 protein. The D gene is left open where the match is weak. A clone size is listed for some rows: how often the clone was seen (once, few, many), or a class if it is expanded.

clone size: .; D gene: TRBD1; V gene: TRBV4-2; J gene: TRBJ1-2; CDR3 DNA: TGTGCCAGCAGGGGACAGGGAACCTATGGCTACACCTTC; CDR3 protein: CASRGQGTYGYTF
clone size: .; D gene: .; V gene: TRBV6-5; J gene: TRBJ1-2; CDR3 DNA: TGTGCCAGCAGTGGCCGCAACAGGGAAAACTATGGCTACACCTTC; CDR3 protein: CASSGRNRENYGYTF
clone size: .; D gene: .; V gene: TRBV7-9; J gene: TRBJ2-5; CDR3 DNA: TGTGCCAGCAGCCCGACTCGCAGGGATCGAGAGACCCAGTACTTC; CDR3 protein: CASSPTRRDRETQYF
clone size: .; D gene: .; V gene: TRBV6-1; J gene: TRBJ2-7; CDR3 DNA: TGTGCCAGCAGTGAGCCTCGGTACGAGCAGTACTTC; CDR3 protein: CASSEPRYEQYF
clone size: .; D gene: TRBD1; V gene: TRBV27; J gene: TRBJ1-2; CDR3 DNA: TGTGCCAGCAGTCCCCAGGGACAGATGAACTATGGCTACACCTTC; CDR3 protein: CASSPQGQMNYGYTF
clone size: .; D gene: .; V gene: TRBV28; J gene: TRBJ2-1; CDR3 DNA: TGTGCCAGCAGTTTGGATGGCAGGGAAAAGCAGTTCTTC; CDR3 protein: CASSLDGREKQFF
clone size: few; D gene: .; V gene: TRBV11-1; J gene: TRBJ2-7; CDR3 DNA: TGTGCCAGCAGCTCAGCACAGGTAGGGGAGCAGTACTTC; CDR3 protein: CASSSAQVGEQYF
clone size: .; D gene: .; V gene: TRBV28; J gene: TRBJ2-7; CDR3 DNA: TGTGCCAGCAGTTTATACGGGCAGGGGGGCAACGAGCAGTACTTC; CDR3 protein: CASSLYGQGGNEQYF
clone size: .; D gene: TRBD1; V gene: TRBV6-1; J gene: TRBJ1-2; CDR3 DNA: TGTGCCAGCAGTGAAGAAGGACAGGTCTATGGCTACACCTTC; CDR3 protein: CASSEEGQVYGYTF
clone size: few; D gene: .; V gene: TRBV18; J gene: TRBJ2-3; CDR3 DNA: TGTGCCAGCTCACCGGTGCTACTTAGCACAGATACGCAGTATTTT; CDR3 protein: CASSPVLLSTDTQYF
clone size: .; D gene: TRBD2; V gene: TRBV28; J gene: TRBJ2-1; CDR3 DNA: TGTGCCAGCAGTTTTGGGCTAGCGGCGAATGAGCAGTTCTTC; CDR3 protein: CASSFGLAANEQFF
clone size: .; D gene: .; V gene: TRBV7-6; J gene: TRBJ2-7; CDR3 DNA: TGTGCCAGCAGCCCCCGCCCCATTTCAGGGGTCTACGAGCAGTACTTC; CDR3 protein: CASSPRPISGVYEQYF
clone size: .; D gene: TRBD1; V gene: TRBV5-4; J gene: TRBJ1-1; CDR3 DNA: TGTGCCAGCAGAGCCCAGACAGGGGGCCCGAGCGGCACTGAAGCTTTCTTT; CDR3 protein: CASRAQTGGPSGTEAFF
clone size: .; D gene: .; V gene: TRBV14; J gene: TRBJ1-1; CDR3 DNA: TGTGCCAGCAGCCCCCGGGGGGGCAGCACTGAAGCTTTCTTT; CDR3 protein: CASSPRGGSTEAFF
clone size: .; D gene: .; V gene: TRBV6-5; J gene: TRBJ1-1; CDR3 DNA: TGTGCCAGCAGTTACTTGGGGGGGACTGAAGCTTTCTTT; CDR3 protein: CASSYLGGTEAFF
clone size: .; D gene: TRBD2; V gene: TRBV19; J gene: TRBJ2-1; CDR3 DNA: TGTGCCAGTAGTATAGATTCGGCTAGCGGAGCCTACAATGAGCAGTTCTTC; CDR3 protein: CASSIDSASGAYNEQFF
clone size: .; D gene: TRBD1; V gene: TRBV28; J gene: TRBJ2-7; CDR3 DNA: TGTGCCAGCAATTCCGGGACAGGGACGTTCTACGAGCAGTACTTC; CDR3 protein: CASNSGTGTFYEQYF
clone size: .; D gene: .; V gene: TRBV2; J gene: TRBJ1-2; CDR3 DNA: TGTGCCAGCATTCCAGGGGCAGGGGGCTACACCTTC; CDR3 protein: CASIPGAGGYTF
clone size: .; D gene: TRBD1; V gene: TRBV6-6; J gene: TRBJ2-2; CDR3 DNA: TGTGCCAGCAGTTACCCTCAGGGGGCGCGGACCGGGGAGCTGTTTTTT; CDR3 protein: CASSYPQGARTGELFF
clone size: .; D gene: TRBD2; V gene: TRBV5-4; J gene: TRBJ2-1; CDR3 DNA: TGTGCCAGCAGCCCTGGTAGAGCGGGGGGGCCCTATGAGCAGTTCTTC; CDR3 protein: CASSPGRAGGPYEQFF
clone size: .; D gene: .; V gene: TRBV2; J gene: TRBJ1-2; CDR3 DNA: TGTGCCAGCAGTGCACGGTATGGCTACACCTTC; CDR3 protein: CASSARYGYTF
clone size: .; D gene: TRBD1; V gene: TRBV11-2; J gene: TRBJ2-7; CDR3 DNA: TGTGCCAGCAGCTTACCGACAGGGGGTAACTCCTACGAGCAGTACTTC; CDR3 protein: CASSLPTGGNSYEQYF
clone size: .; D gene: .; V gene: TRBV19; J gene: TRBJ1-5; CDR3 DNA: TGTGCCAGTAGTATAGATAAGGACTACGGTCAGCCCCAGCATTTT; CDR3 protein: CASSIDKDYGQPQHF
clone size: few; D gene: TRBD2; V gene: TRBV2; J gene: TRBJ2-1; CDR3 DNA: TGTGCCAGCAGTGAAGCGAGGACTAGCAATGAGCAGTTCTTC; CDR3 protein: CASSEARTSNEQFF
clone size: .; D gene: .; V gene: TRBV7-3; J gene: TRBJ2-1; CDR3 DNA: TGTGCCAGCAGCTCACAGACCTACAATGAGCAGTTCTTC; CDR3 protein: CASSSQTYNEQFF
clone size: once; D gene: .; V gene: TRBV7-2; J gene: TRBJ2-3; CDR3 DNA: TGTGCCAGCAGCCCCTTAAGGGGCGGGGGCACAGATACGCAGTATTTT; CDR3 protein: CASSPLRGGGTDTQYF
clone size: once; D gene: TRBD1; V gene: TRBV28; J gene: TRBJ1-2; CDR3 DNA: TGTGCCAGCAGTTCGGGACAGGGGCCATATGGCTACACCTTC; CDR3 protein: CASSSGQGPYGYTF
clone size: .; D gene: TRBD1; V gene: TRBV6-6; J gene: TRBJ1-1; CDR3 DNA: TGTGCCAGCGGACAGGGAGGGGGCACTGAAGCTTTCTTT; CDR3 protein: CASGQGGGTEAFF
clone size: .; D gene: .; V gene: TRBV10-3; J gene: TRBJ2-7; CDR3 DNA: TGTGCCATCAGTGACTACTCCGAGCAGTACTTC; CDR3 protein: CAISDYSEQYF
clone size: .; D gene: .; V gene: TRBV11-3; J gene: TRBJ1-6; CDR3 DNA: TGTGCCAGCAGCGTGCGACAGGACTCGGTCACACCCCTCCACTTT; CDR3 protein: CASSVRQDSVTPLHF
clone size: .; D gene: .; V gene: TRBV28; J gene: TRBJ2-3; CDR3 DNA: TGTGCCAGCAGCCTTATAACAGATACGCAGTATTTT; CDR3 protein: CASSLITDTQYF
clone size: once; D gene: TRBD1; V gene: TRBV28; J gene: TRBJ2-3; CDR3 DNA: TGTGCCAGCAGCCCCTACCTAGGGGGCGAGGGAGATACGCAGTATTTT; CDR3 protein: CASSPYLGGEGDTQYF
clone size: .; D gene: TRBD1; V gene: TRBV7-2; J gene: TRBJ1-3; CDR3 DNA: TGTGCCAGCAGCTTAGTGGCAGGGGGTTTTTCTGGAAACACCATATATTTT; CDR3 protein: CASSLVAGGFSGNTIYF
clone size: .; D gene: TRBD2; V gene: TRBV6-5; J gene: TRBJ2-3; CDR3 DNA: TGTGCCAGCAGTTCCGCCGGGGAGGGTACAGATACGCAGTATTTT; CDR3 protein: CASSSAGEGTDTQYF
clone size: .; D gene: TRBD1; V gene: TRBV5-1; J gene: TRBJ1-1; CDR3 DNA: TGCGCCAGCAGCTTGGGGGACAGGACTAGGACTGAAGCTTTCTTT; CDR3 protein: CASSLGDRTRTEAFF
clone size: .; D gene: .; V gene: TRBV5-1; J gene: TRBJ2-7; CDR3 DNA: TGCGCCAGCAGCTCGGAGGTGCACTCCTACGAGCAGTACTTC; CDR3 protein: CASSSEVHSYEQYF
clone size: .; D gene: .; V gene: TRBV11-2; J gene: TRBJ2-7; CDR3 DNA: TGTGCCAGCAGCTTAAGCCCCCGCTCCTACGAGCAGTACTTC; CDR3 protein: CASSLSPRSYEQYF
clone size: .; D gene: TRBD2; V gene: TRBV28; J gene: TRBJ2-7; CDR3 DNA: TGTGCCAGCAGTTGGACTAGCGGGTACGAGCAGTACTTC; CDR3 protein: CASSWTSGYEQYF
clone size: once; D gene: .; V gene: TRBV12-5; J gene: TRBJ1-1; CDR3 DNA: TGTGCTAGTGGTTTGGTCGTGAACACTGAAGCTTTCTTT; CDR3 protein: CASGLVVNTEAFF
clone size: .; D gene: TRBD2; V gene: TRBV19; J gene: TRBJ2-1; CDR3 DNA: TGTGCCAGTAGTATAGAGGAACTAGCGGGGTACAATGAGCAGTTCTTC; CDR3 protein: CASSIEELAGYNEQFF
clone size: .; D gene: TRBD1; V gene: TRBV6-1; J gene: TRBJ1-5; CDR3 DNA: TGTGCCAGCAGTGACGGGACAGGGGGCTTAGGTCAGCCCCAGCATTTT; CDR3 protein: CASSDGTGGLGQPQHF
clone size: .; D gene: TRBD1; V gene: TRBV6-5; J gene: TRBJ1-2; CDR3 DNA: TGTGCCATTGGGAACGGACAGGGGGAGCGAGGCTACACCTTC; CDR3 protein: CAIGNGQGERGYTF
clone size: once; D gene: TRBD1; V gene: TRBV11-3; J gene: TRBJ2-2; CDR3 DNA: TGTGCCAGCAGCCCCAGGGGGTCGACCGGGGAGCTGTTTTTT; CDR3 protein: CASSPRGSTGELFF
clone size: .; D gene: .; V gene: TRBV28; J gene: TRBJ1-2; CDR3 DNA: TGTGCCAGCAGTTTACTACAGGGTCCTGGCTACACCTTC; CDR3 protein: CASSLLQGPGYTF